A selection of T cell receptor beta chains follows, all from one sample in a study of T cell responses to AZD1222 COVID-19 vaccine. TCRdb keeps only in-frame clones here, not all; method: immunoSEQ multiplex PCR. The sample contains 130,000 or so clones, 85% to 95% of which appear only once. The sequencing used peripheral blood, collected on day 0 of AZD1222 vaccination. The source is an adult in good health. CDR3s include the opening cysteine and the closing phenylalanine or tryptophan. Each record gives: V gene, clone size, J gene, D gene, CDR3 protein, CDR3 DNA. The D gene is left open where the match is weak. Size tells how often a clone was seen (once, few, many) or the class of an expanded clone, and some rows leave it out.

>TRBV29-1|NA|TRBJ2-1|TRBD2
CSVEDLSSGEAYEQFF
TGCAGCGTTGAAGATCTTTCTAGCGGGGAGGCATATGAGCAGTTCTTC
>TRBV19|NA|TRBJ2-5|NA
CASSNGVAAQETQYF
TGTGCCAGTAGTAATGGGGTAGCGGCTCAAGAGACCCAGTACTTC
>TRBV6-5|NA|TRBJ1-2|TRBD1
CASSGTVYHGYTF
TGTGCCAGCTCGGGGACAGTCTACCATGGCTACACCTTC
>TRBV6-5|NA|TRBJ1-5|NA
CASGYLNQPQHF
TGTGCCAGCGGATATCTCAATCAGCCCCAGCATTTT
>TRBV21-1|NA|TRBJ1-5|NA
CNAGTASNQPQHF
TGTAATGCCGGGACAGCTAGCAATCAGCCCCAGCATTTT
>TRBV18|NA|TRBJ1-4|NA
CASSSGTANEKLFF
TGTGCCAGCTCCTCCGGGACCGCGAATGAAAAACTGTTTTTT
>TRBV7-3|NA|TRBJ1-2|NA
CASSLRGIGYTF
TGTGCCAGCAGCTTACGGGGGATTGGCTACACCTTC
>TRBV3-1/TRBV3-2|NA|TRBJ1-2|NA
CASSQERVRGYGYTF
TGTGCCAGCAGCCAAGAGAGGGTACGGGGCTATGGCTACACCTTC
>TRBV19|NA|TRBJ1-5|NA
CASSLGPIHQPQHF
TGTGCCAGTAGTCTAGGGCCAATCCATCAGCCCCAGCATTTT
>TRBV6-2/TRBV6-3|NA|TRBJ1-2|NA
CASSFSRSYTF
TGTGCCAGCAGCTTTTCGAGGAGCTACACCTTC
>TRBV6-5|NA|TRBJ2-1|TRBD1
CATRTGGLEQFF
TGTGCCACCCGGACAGGGGGTTTAGAGCAGTTCTTC
>TRBV6-5|NA|TRBJ2-1|NA
CASSSSTGTREQFF
TGTGCCAGCAGTTCATCGACAGGAACGCGTGAGCAGTTCTTC
>TRBV15|NA|TRBJ2-5|TRBD2
CATSREGASGGAGETQYF
TGTGCCACCAGCAGAGAAGGGGCTAGCGGGGGGGCCGGAGAGACCCAGTACTTC
>TRBV5-1|NA|TRBJ1-1|NA
CASSGDSNTEAFF
TGCGCCAGCAGCGGGGATTCGAACACTGAAGCTTTCTTT
>TRBV25-1|NA|TRBJ2-1|TRBD2
CASSGRLAGGRNEQFF
TGTGCCAGCAGTGGCCGACTAGCGGGAGGACGCAATGAGCAGTTCTTC
>TRBV2|NA|TRBJ1-1|NA
CASRLGGTEAFF
TGTGCCAGCAGGCTCGGGGGCACTGAAGCTTTCTTT
>TRBV9|once|TRBJ2-1|TRBD1
CASSVGRGGPSSYNEQFF
TGTGCCAGCAGCGTAGGGAGAGGGGGCCCTAGCTCCTACAATGAGCAGTTCTTC
>TRBV28|NA|TRBJ1-1|NA
CASSLFGRANTEAFF
TGTGCCAGCAGTTTATTCGGTCGCGCGAACACTGAAGCTTTCTTT
>TRBV5-6|NA|TRBJ2-5|NA
CASSLSGGETQYF
TGTGCCAGCAGCTTGTCAGGAGGCGAGACCCAGTACTTC
>TRBV7-2|NA|TRBJ1-1|NA
CASSLVPNTEAFF
TGTGCCAGCAGCTTAGTCCCAAACACTGAAGCTTTCTTT
>TRBV2|NA|TRBJ2-7|TRBD2
CASSGLADILEEQYF
TGTGCCAGCAGTGGACTAGCGGATATTCTTGAAGAGCAGTACTTC
>TRBV10-1|NA|TRBJ1-3|NA
CARRRSSGNTIYF
TGCGCCAGGAGGAGGAGCTCTGGAAACACCATATATTTT
>TRBV12-3/TRBV12-4|NA|TRBJ2-5|TRBD1
CANPQGEETQYF
TGTGCCAACCCACAGGGGGAGGAGACCCAGTACTTC
>TRBV6-2/TRBV6-3|NA|TRBJ1-5|NA
CASSSPTQPQHF
TGTGCCAGCAGTTCCCCGACTCAGCCCCAGCATTTT
>TRBV11-2|NA|TRBJ2-7|TRBD2
CASSLGTSSTYEQYF
TGTGCCAGCAGCTTAGGGACTAGCAGCACCTACGAGCAGTACTTC
>TRBV5-4|NA|TRBJ2-3|NA
CASSLGQGRDTQYF
TGTGCCAGCAGCTTGGGGCAGGGGAGGGATACGCAGTATTTT
>TRBV7-8|NA|TRBJ1-3|NA
CASSELGGTSGNTIYF
TGTGCCAGCAGCGAGCTCGGCGGGACCTCTGGAAACACCATATATTTT
>TRBV5-1|NA|TRBJ1-1|NA
CASSGRRNTEAFF
TGCGCCAGCAGCGGAAGGCGTAACACTGAAGCTTTCTTT
>TRBV28|NA|TRBJ2-1|NA
CASRPPRADEQFF
TGTGCCAGCAGGCCGCCACGAGCAGATGAGCAGTTCTTC
>TRBV7-8|NA|TRBJ2-7|TRBD2
CASRLGPGLADYEQYF
TGTGCCAGCCGATTGGGACCGGGACTAGCGGACTACGAGCAGTACTTC
>TRBV28|once|TRBJ2-2|NA
CASSRTGELFF
TGTGCCAGCAGTAGGACCGGGGAGCTGTTTTTT
>TRBV7-6|NA|TRBJ2-3|TRBD2
CASSLRPRSGRFTQYF
TGTGCCAGCAGCCTTCGTCCCAGAAGCGGGAGGTTTACGCAGTATTTT
>TRBV6-5|NA|TRBJ1-2|NA
CASTSMGAHGYTF
TGTGCCAGCACTTCTATGGGGGCGCATGGCTACACCTTC
>TRBV7-2|NA|TRBJ2-7|TRBD1
CASSLEQGQSYEQYF
TGTGCCAGCAGCTTAGAACAGGGGCAATCCTACGAGCAGTACTTC
>TRBV30|NA|TRBJ1-2|NA
CAWSRVARANYGYTF
TGTGCCTGGAGTAGAGTAGCTCGGGCTAACTATGGCTACACCTTC
>TRBV28|NA|TRBJ1-2|TRBD1
CASSSADHRGRSGYTF
TGTGCCAGCAGCTCAGCAGACCACAGGGGGCGGAGTGGCTACACCTTC
>TRBV3-1/TRBV3-2|NA|TRBJ2-7|NA
CASSQDMSARQYF
TGTGCCAGCAGCCAAGATATGTCGGCCAGGCAGTACTTC
>TRBV1|NA|TRBJ1-5|NA
CTSSLLGDPPRNQPQHF
TGCACCAGCAGCCTCCTAGGGGACCCTCCTCGGAATCAGCCCCAGCATTTT
>TRBV3-1/TRBV3-2|NA|TRBJ2-1|NA
CASSQERGQFF
TGTGCCAGCAGCCAAGAGCGGGGGCAGTTCTTC
>TRBV3-1/TRBV3-2|once|TRBJ2-5|TRBD2
CASSLGLAGSETQYF
TGTGCCAGCAGCCTGGGACTAGCGGGATCGGAGACCCAGTACTTC
>TRBV6-5|NA|TRBJ2-1|NA
CASSPRLEGGNEQFF
TGTGCCAGCAGTCCCAGACTAGAAGGGGGCAATGAGCAGTTCTTC
>TRBV12-3/TRBV12-4|NA|TRBJ2-7|TRBD1
CASRDRGSYEQYF
TGTGCCAGCAGAGACAGGGGATCCTACGAGCAGTACTTC
>TRBV6-2/TRBV6-3|NA|TRBJ2-1|NA
CASSTSLYNEQFF
TGTGCCAGCAGTACGAGTCTCTACAATGAGCAGTTCTTC
>TRBV30|NA|TRBJ1-3|NA
CAWSVWAKTGNTIYF
TGTGCCTGGAGTGTATGGGCAAAAACTGGAAACACCATATATTTT
>TRBV7-2|once|TRBJ2-1|NA
CASSSRELLAEQFF
TGTGCCAGCAGCTCCCGCGAACTCCTAGCTGAGCAGTTCTTC
>TRBV9|NA|TRBJ1-6|NA
CASSVGPLADSPLHF
TGTGCCAGCAGCGTAGGACCCTTAGCGGATTCACCCCTCCACTTT
>TRBV5-1|once|TRBJ2-1|TRBD2
CASSFNSGGAAEQFF
TGCGCCAGCAGCTTCAATAGCGGGGGGGCTGCTGAGCAGTTCTTC
>TRBV7-9|NA|TRBJ2-7|NA
CASSLGAGWEQYF
TGTGCCAGCAGCTTAGGAGCAGGGTGGGAGCAGTACTTC
>TRBV18|once|TRBJ1-2|TRBD1
CASSQGQGGGYTF
TGTGCCAGCTCCCAAGGACAGGGTGGAGGCTACACCTTC
>TRBV9|NA|TRBJ1-6|NA
CASSVDFQGRNSPLHF
TGTGCCAGCAGCGTAGATTTCCAGGGAAGAAATTCACCCCTCCACTTT
>TRBV5-6|NA|TRBJ2-7|TRBD1
CASSTPGQGAYEQYF
TGTGCCAGCAGCACCCCGGGACAGGGGGCCTACGAGCAGTACTTC
>TRBV12-5|NA|TRBJ2-7|TRBD1
CASGASGGTYEQYF
TGTGCTAGTGGCGCCTCAGGGGGAACCTACGAGCAGTACTTC
>TRBV27|NA|TRBJ1-2|NA
CASGGGSYGYTF
TGTGCCAGCGGCGGCGGAAGCTATGGCTACACCTTC
>TRBV19|NA|TRBJ1-2|NA
CASSAAYEANYGYTF
TGTGCCAGTAGTGCAGCGTATGAAGCTAACTATGGCTACACCTTC
>TRBV5-1|NA|TRBJ2-1|NA
CASSLGTVTFDEQFF
TGCGCCAGCAGCTTGGGGACAGTAACGTTCGATGAGCAGTTCTTC
>TRBV6-5|NA|TRBJ2-3|NA
CASSYSNSGDTQYF
TGTGCCAGCAGTTACTCGAACAGCGGAGATACGCAGTATTTT
>TRBV7-8|NA|TRBJ2-1|NA
CASSPYNEQFF
TGTGCCAGCAGCCCCTACAATGAGCAGTTCTTC
>TRBV3-1/TRBV3-2|NA|TRBJ2-3|NA
CASSQGATGNTQYF
TGTGCCAGCAGCCAGGGGGCTACAGGTAATACGCAGTATTTT
>TRBV20-1|NA|TRBJ2-1|NA
CSASSPRDLYDEQFF
TGCAGTGCTAGTTCACCGCGGGACTTATACGATGAGCAGTTCTTC
>TRBV11-2|NA|TRBJ2-1|NA
CASSLMGQSSYNEQFF
TGTGCCAGCAGCTTAATGGGTCAGAGCTCCTACAATGAGCAGTTCTTC